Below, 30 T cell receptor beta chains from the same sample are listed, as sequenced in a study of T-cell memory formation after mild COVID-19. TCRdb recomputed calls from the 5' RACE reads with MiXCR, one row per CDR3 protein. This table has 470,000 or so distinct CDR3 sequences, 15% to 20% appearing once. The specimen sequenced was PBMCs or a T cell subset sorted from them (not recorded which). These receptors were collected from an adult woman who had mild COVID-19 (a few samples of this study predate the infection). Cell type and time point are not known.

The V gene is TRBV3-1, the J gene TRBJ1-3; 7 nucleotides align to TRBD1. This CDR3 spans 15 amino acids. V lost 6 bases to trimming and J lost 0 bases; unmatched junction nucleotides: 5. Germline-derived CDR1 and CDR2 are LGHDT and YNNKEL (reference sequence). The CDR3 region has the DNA TGTGCCAGCAGTTCTACAGGGGCCTCTGGAAACACCATATATTTT. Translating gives CASSSTGASGNTIYF.

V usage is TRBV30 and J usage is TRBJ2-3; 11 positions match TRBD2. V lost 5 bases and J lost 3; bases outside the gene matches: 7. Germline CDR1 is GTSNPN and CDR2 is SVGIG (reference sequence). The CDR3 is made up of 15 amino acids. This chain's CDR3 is CAWLPGTSGTDTQYF. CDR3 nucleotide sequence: TGTGCCTGGCTACCCGGGACTAGCGGAACAGATACGCAGTATTTT.

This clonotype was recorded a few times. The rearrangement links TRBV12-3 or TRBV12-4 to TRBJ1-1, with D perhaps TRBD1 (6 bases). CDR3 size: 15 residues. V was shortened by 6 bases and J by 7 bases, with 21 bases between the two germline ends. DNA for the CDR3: TGTGCCAGCAGGTCCGTACAGGGTTTTTCCATTGAAGCTTTCTTT. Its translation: CASRSVQGFSIEAFF.

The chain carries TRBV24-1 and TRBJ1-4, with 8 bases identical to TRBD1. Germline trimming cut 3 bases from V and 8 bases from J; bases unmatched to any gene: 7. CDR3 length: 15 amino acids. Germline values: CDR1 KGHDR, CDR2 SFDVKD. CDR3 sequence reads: CATSDRRTGYEKLFF. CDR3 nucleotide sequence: TGTGCCACCAGTGATCGCCGGACAGGGTACGAAAAACTGTTTTTT.

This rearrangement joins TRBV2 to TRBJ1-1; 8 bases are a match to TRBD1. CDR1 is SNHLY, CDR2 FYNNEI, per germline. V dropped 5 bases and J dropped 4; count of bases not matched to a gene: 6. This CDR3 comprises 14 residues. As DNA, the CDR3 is TGTGCCAGCAGTAGCGGACAGGGTCCCACTGAAGCTTTCTTT. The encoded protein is CASSSGQGPTEAFF.

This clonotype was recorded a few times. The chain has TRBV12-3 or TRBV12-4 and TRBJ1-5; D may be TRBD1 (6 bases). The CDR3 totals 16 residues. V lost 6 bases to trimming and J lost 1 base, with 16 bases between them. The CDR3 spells CASSRIQGGSNQPQHF. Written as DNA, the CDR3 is TGTGCCAGCAGCAGGATACAGGGCGGCAGCAATCAGCCCCAGCATTTT.

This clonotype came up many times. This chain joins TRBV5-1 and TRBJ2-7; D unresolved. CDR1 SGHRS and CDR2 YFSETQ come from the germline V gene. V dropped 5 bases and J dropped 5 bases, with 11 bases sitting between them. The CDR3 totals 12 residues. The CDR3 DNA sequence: TGCGCCAGCAGACGGTGGAACGACGAGCAGTACTTC. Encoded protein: CASRRWNDEQYF.

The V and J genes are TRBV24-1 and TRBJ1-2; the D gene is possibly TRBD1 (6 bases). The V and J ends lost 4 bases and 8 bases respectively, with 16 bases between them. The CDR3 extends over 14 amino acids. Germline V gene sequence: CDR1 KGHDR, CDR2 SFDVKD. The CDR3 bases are TGTGCCACCAGTGACCCACCGACAGGAAGCGGCTACACCTTC. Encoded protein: CATSDPPTGSGYTF.

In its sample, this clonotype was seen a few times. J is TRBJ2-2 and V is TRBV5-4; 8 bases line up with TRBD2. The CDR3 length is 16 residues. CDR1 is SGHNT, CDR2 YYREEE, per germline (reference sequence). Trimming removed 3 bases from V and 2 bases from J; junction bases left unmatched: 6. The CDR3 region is CASSSYAGGNTGELFF. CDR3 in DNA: TGTGCCAGCAGCTCCTATGCGGGGGGTAACACCGGGGAGCTGTTTTTT. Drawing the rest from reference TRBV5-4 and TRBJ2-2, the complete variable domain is ETGVTQSPTHLIKTRGQQVTLRCSSQSGHNTVSWYQQALGQGPQFIFQYYREEENGRGNFPPRFSGLQFPNYSSELNVNALELDDSALYLCASSSYAGGNTGELFFGEGSRLTVL.

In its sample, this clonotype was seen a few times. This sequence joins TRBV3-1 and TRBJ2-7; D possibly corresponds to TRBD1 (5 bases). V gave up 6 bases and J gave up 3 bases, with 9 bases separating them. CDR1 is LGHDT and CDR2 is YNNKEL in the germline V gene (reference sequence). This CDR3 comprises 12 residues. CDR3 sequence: CASSHRFYEQYF. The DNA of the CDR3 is TGTGCCAGCAGTCACAGGTTCTACGAGCAGTACTTC.

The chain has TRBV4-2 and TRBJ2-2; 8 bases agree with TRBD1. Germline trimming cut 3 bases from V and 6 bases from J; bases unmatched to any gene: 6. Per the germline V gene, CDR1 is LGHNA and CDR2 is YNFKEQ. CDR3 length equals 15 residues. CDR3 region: CASSQLQTGAGELFF. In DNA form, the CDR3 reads TGTGCCAGCAGCCAGCTTCAGACAGGGGCCGGGGAGCTGTTTTTT.

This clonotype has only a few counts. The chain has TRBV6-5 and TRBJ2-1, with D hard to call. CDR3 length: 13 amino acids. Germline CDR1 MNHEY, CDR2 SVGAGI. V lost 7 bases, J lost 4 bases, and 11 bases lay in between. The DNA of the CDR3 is TGTGCCAGCACGTCACAGCCGTACAATGAGCAGTTCTTC. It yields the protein CASTSQPYNEQFF.

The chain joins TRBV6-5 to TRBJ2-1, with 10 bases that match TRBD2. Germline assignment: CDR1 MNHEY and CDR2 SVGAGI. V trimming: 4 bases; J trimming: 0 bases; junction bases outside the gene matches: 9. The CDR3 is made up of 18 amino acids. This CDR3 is CASSFLSPSGGSYNEQFF. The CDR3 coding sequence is TGTGCCAGCAGTTTCCTCTCTCCTAGCGGGGGCTCCTACAATGAGCAGTTCTTC.

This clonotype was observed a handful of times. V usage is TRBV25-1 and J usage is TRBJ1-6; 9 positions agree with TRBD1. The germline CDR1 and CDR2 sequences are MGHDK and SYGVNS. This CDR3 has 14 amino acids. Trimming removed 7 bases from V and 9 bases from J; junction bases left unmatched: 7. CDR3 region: CASTGQGIASPLHF. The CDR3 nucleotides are TGTGCCAGCACGGGACAGGGAATTGCTTCACCCCTCCACTTT. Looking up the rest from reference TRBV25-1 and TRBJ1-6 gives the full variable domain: EADIYQTPRYLVIGTGKKITLECSQTMGHDKMYWYQQDPGMELHLIHYSYGVNSTEKGDLSSESTVSRIRTEHFPLTLESARPSHTSQYLCASTGQGIASPLHFGNGTRLTVT.

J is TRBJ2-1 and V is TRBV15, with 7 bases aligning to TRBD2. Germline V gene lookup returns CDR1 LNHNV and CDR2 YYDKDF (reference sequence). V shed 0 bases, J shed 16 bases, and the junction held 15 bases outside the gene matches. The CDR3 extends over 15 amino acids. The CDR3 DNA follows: TGTGCCACCAGCAGAGATCGTGTCCCGGGACTACAGTCTTTCTTC. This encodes CATSRDRVPGLQSFF.

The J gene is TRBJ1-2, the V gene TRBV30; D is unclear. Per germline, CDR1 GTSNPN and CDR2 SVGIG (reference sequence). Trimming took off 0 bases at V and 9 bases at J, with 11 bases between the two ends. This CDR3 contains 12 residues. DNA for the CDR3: TGTGCCTGGAGTGTGGACGCCGGGAGCTACACCTTC. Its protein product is CAWSVDAGSYTF.

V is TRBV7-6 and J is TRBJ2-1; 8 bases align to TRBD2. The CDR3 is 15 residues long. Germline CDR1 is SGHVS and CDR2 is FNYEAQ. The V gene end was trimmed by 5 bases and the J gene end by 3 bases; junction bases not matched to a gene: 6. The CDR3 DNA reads TGTGCCAGCAGCGCGAGCGGGGGCTACTACAATGAGCAGTTCTTC. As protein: CASSASGGYYNEQFF. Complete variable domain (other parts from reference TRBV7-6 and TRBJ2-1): GAGVSQSPRYKVTKRGQDVALRCDPISGHVSLYWYRQALGQGPEFLTYFNYEAQQDKSGLPNDRFSAERPEGSISTLTIQRTEQRDSAMYRCASSASGGYYNEQFFGPGTRLTVL.

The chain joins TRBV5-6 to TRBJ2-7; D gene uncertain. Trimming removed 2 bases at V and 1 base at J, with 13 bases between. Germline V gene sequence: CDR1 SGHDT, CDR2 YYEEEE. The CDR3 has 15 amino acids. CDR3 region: CASSFADSDSYEQYF. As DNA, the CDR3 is TGTGCCAGCAGCTTCGCGGATTCGGATTCCTACGAGCAGTACTTC.

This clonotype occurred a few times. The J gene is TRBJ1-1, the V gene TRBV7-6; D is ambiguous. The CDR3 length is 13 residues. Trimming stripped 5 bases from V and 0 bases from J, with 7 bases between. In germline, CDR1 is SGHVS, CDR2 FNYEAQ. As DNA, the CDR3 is TGTGCCAGCAGCAAGACGGTGAACACTGAAGCTTTCTTT. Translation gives CASSKTVNTEAFF.

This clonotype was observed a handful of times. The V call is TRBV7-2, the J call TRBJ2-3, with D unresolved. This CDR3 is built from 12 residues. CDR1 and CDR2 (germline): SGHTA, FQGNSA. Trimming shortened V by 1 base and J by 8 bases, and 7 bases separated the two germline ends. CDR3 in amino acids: CASSLEIGTQYF. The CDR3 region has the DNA TGTGCCAGCAGCTTAGAAATTGGTACGCAGTATTTT.

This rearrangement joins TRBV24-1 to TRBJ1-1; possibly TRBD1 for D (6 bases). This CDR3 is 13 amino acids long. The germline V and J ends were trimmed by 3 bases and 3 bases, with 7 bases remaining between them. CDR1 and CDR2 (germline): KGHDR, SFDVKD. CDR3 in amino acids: CATSDDRYTEAFF. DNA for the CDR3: TGTGCCACCAGTGATGACAGGTACACTGAAGCTTTCTTT.

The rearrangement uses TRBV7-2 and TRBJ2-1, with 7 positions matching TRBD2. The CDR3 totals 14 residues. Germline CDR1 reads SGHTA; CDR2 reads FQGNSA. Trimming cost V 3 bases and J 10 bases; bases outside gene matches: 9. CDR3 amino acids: CASSLDAGAGEQFF. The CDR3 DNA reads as TGTGCCAGCAGCTTGGACGCGGGAGCGGGGGAGCAGTTCTTC.

CDR3 bases: TGTGCCAGCAGCGCCGAGGCTAGCGGATACGAGCAGTACTTC. Protein: CASSAEASGYEQYF. The chain joins TRBV9 to TRBJ2-7; 7 nucleotides align to TRBD2. The CDR3 runs to 14 residues. Looked up from germline, CDR1 is SGDLS and CDR2 is YYNGEE. V lost 3 bases to trimming and J lost 4 bases; unmatched junction nucleotides: 7.

CDR3 sequence reads: CASSFRAGVDYEQYF. The CDR3 bases are TGCGCCAGCAGCTTCCGAGCGGGAGTGGATTACGAGCAGTACTTC. This rearrangement joins TRBV4-3 to TRBJ2-7; TRBD2 matches at 8 bases. Germline CDR1 LGHNA, CDR2 YSLEER. This CDR3 region has 15 residues. V lost 5 bases, J lost 4 bases, and 10 bases stayed unmatched.

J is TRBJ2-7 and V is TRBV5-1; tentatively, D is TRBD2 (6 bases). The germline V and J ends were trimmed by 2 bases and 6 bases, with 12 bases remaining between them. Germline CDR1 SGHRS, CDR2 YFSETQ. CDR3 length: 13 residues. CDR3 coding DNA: TGCGCCAGCAGCTTCGGGGACTTCCCCGAGCAGTACTTC. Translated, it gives CASSFGDFPEQYF.

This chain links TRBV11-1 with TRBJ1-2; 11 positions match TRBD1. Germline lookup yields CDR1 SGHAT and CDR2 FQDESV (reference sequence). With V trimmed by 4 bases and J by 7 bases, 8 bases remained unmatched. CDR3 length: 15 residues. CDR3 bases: TGTGCCAGCAGCTACCGGACAGGGGGCATTGGTGGCTACACCTTC. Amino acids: CASSYRTGGIGGYTF.

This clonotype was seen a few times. The CDR3, as DNA: TGTGCCATCAGTGAGCCCGACGTAGGTTTGGAGACCCAGTACTTC. It is translated as CAISEPDVGLETQYF. The rearrangement joins TRBV10-3 to TRBJ2-5; D unresolved. This CDR3 contains 15 residues. V was pared by 2 bases and J by 5 bases, with 15 bases between. Germline CDR1 ENHRY, CDR2 SYGVKD.

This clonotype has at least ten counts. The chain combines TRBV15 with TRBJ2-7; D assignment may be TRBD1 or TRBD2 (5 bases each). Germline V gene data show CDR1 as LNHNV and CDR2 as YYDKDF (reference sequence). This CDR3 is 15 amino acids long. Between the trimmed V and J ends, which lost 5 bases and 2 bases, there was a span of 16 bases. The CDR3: CATSGPGTEAYEQYF. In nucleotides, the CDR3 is TGTGCCACCAGCGGACCTGGGACCGAAGCCTACGAGCAGTACTTC.

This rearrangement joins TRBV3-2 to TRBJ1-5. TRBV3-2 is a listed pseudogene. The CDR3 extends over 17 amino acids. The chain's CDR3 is CASSRRRTIEGNQPQHF. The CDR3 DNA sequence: TGTGCCAGCAGCCGCCGACGGACTATTGAAGGCAATCAGCCCCAGCATTTT.

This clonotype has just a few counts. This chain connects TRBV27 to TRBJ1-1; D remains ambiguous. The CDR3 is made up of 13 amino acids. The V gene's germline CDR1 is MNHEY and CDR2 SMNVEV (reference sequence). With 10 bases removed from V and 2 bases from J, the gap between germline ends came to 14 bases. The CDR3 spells CATQTGYNTEAFF. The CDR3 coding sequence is TGTGCCACCCAAACGGGCTATAACACTGAAGCTTTCTTT.